This TCR beta chain was identified during a study of regulatory T cells in long-lasting Graves disease. The study, taken as a whole, reports: TCR diversity was lower in persistent Graves' patients than in newly diagnosed ones.

Both iRepertoire HTBI primers and Arm-PCR of CDR3 regions were used to build the TCR beta libraries. Via MiXCR, TCRdb re-called the multiplex PCR reads, giving one row per CDR3 protein. The table includes about 440,000 distinct CDR3 sequences, around 15% detected once. Specified time point: newly diagnosed GD, antithyroid drugs for less than 3 months. Extracted PBMC RNA gave rise to the TCR library. The authors drew 9 to 10 milliliters of peripheral blood into EDTA tubes. This CDR3 region has 14 residues. Germline V gene lookup returns CDR1 MNHEY and CDR2 SVGEGT. The V end was cut by 7 bases, the J end by 2 bases, with 14 bases between. This clonotype came up a few times. What it binds is not known. Another study also made use of these data, one on T cells in Graves' hyperthyroidism and ophthalmopathy.

This specimen consisted of peripheral blood mononuclear cells (PBMCs), obtained at new diagnosis, from a patient treated with antithyroid drugs. The receptor's source is a woman aged 18-29 years with Graves disease. V is TRBV6-2 or TRBV6-3 and J is TRBJ1-2; weak D call: TRBD1 (5 bases). This CDR3 reads CASNWAQVNYGYTF. The CDR3 coding sequence is TGTGCCAGCAATTGGGCACAGGTAAACTATGGCTACACCTTC.